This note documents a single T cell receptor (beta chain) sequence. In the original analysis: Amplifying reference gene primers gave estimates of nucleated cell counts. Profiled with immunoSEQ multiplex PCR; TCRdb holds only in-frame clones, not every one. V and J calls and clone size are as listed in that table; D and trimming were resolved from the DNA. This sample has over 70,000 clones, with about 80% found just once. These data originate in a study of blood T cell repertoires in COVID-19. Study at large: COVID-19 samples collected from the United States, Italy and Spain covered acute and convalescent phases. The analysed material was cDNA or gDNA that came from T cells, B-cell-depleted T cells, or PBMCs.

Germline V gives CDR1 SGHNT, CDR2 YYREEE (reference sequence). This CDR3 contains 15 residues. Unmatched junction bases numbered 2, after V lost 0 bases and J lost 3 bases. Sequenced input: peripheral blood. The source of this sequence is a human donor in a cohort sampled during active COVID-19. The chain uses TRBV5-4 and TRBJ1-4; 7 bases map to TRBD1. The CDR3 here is CASSLEGTANEKLFF. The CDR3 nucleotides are TGTGCCAGCAGCTTGGAGGGGACAGCTAATGAAAAACTGTTTTTT.